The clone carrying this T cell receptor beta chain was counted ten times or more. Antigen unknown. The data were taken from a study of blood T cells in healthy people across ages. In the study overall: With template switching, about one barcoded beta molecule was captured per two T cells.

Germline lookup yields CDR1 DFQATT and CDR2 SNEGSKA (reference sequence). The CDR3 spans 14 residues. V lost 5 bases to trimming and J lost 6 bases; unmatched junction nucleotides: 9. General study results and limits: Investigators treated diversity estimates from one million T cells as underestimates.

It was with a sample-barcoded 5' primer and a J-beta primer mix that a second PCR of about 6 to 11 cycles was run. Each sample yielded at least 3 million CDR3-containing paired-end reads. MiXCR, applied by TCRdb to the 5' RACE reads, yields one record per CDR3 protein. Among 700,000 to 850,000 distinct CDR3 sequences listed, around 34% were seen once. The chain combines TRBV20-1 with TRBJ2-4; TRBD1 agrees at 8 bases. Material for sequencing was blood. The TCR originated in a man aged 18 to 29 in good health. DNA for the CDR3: TGCAGTGCTCCTTCTGGACAGGGAGTAAACATTCAGTACTTC. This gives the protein CSAPSGQGVNIQYF.